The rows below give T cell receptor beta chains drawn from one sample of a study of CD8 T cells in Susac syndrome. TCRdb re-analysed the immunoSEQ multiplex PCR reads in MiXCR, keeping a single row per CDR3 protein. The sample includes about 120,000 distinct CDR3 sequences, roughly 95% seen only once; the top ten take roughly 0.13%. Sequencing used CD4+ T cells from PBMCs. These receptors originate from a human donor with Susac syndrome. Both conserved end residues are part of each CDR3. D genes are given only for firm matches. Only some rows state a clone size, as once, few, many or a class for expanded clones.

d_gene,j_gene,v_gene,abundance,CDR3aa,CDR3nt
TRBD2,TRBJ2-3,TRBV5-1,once,CASSLASIAGDYTDTQYF,TGCGCCAGCAGCTTGGCCAGTATAGCGGGAGACTACACAGATACGCAGTATTTT
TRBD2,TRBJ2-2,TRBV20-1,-,CSASGTIGTGELFF,TGCAGTGCTTCCGGGACTATCGGTACCGGGGAGCTGTTTTTT
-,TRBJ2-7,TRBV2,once,CATGQIYEQYF,TGTGCCACCGGACAGATCTACGAGCAGTACTTC
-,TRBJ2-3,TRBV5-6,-,CASSSYRAADTQYF,TGTGCCAGCAGCTCGTACAGGGCAGCCGATACGCAGTATTTT
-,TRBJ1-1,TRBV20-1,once,CSAREWGVNTEAFF,TGCAGTGCTAGAGAATGGGGAGTGAACACTGAAGCTTTCTTT
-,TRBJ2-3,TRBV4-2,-,CASSLGQSSTDTQYF,TGTGCCAGCAGCCTCGGACAGTCTAGCACAGATACGCAGTATTTT
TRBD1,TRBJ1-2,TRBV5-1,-,CASSLDRGGGYTF,TGCGCCAGCAGCTTGGACAGGGGTGGAGGCTACACCTTC
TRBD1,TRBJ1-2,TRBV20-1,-,CSAHRTGDSGYTF,TGCAGTGCTCACCGGACAGGGGACTCGGGCTACACCTTC
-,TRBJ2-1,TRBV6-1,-,CASRLGVTSYNEQFF,TGTGCCAGCAGGTTGGGAGTTACCTCCTACAATGAGCAGTTCTTC
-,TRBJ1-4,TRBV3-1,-,CASSQDSGSGKLFF,TGTGCCAGCAGCCAAGATAGTGGCAGTGGAAAACTGTTTTTT
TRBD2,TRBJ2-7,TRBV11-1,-,CASSFAGGKSSYEQYF,TGTGCCAGCAGCTTCGCGGGGGGGAAGAGCTCCTACGAGCAGTACTTC
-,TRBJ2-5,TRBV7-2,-,CASSLGEMETQYF,TGTGCCAGCAGCTTAGGGGAGATGGAGACCCAGTACTTC
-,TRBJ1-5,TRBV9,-,CASTRLSCRWKYQPQHF,TGTGCCAGCACCAGACTCTCCTGCAGGTGGAAGTATCAGCCCCAGCATTTT
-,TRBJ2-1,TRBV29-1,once,CSVAQWNEQFF,TGCAGCGTCGCACAATGGAATGAGCAGTTCTTC
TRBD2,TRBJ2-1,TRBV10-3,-,CAISISGSRDEQFF,TGTGCCATCAGTATCAGCGGGAGCCGTGATGAGCAGTTCTTC
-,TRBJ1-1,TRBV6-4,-,CASSPARGTEAFF,TGTGCCAGCAGTCCCGCCAGGGGAACTGAAGCTTTCTTT
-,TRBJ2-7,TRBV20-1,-,CSASPTGYEQYF,TGCAGTGCTAGCCCGACAGGCTACGAGCAGTACTTC
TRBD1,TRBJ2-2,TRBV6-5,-,CASRAGQVIGELFF,TGTGCCAGCAGGGCAGGACAGGTTATCGGGGAGCTGTTTTTT
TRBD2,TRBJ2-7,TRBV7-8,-,CASSPRLAEWGEQYF,TGTGCCAGCAGCCCTAGACTAGCGGAGTGGGGCGAGCAGTACTTC
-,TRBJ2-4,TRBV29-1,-,CSVLDPYGAKNIQYF,TGCAGCGTTCTGGACCCTTATGGAGCCAAAAACATTCAGTACTTC
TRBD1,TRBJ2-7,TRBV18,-,CASSPGTGDGRVPYEQYF,TGTGCCAGCTCACCCGGGACAGGGGACGGGCGGGTGCCCTACGAGCAGTACTTC
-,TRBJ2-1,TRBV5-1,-,CASRRGPSSGEQFF,TGCGCCAGCAGGAGGGGACCTTCCAGTGGTGAGCAGTTCTTC
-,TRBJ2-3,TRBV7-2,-,CASSLEGGRVSTDTQYF,TGTGCCAGCAGCTTAGAAGGCGGCAGGGTGAGCACAGATACGCAGTATTTT
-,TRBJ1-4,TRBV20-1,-,CSARTGGDEKLFF,TGCAGTGCTAGAACGGGGGGTGATGAAAAACTGTTTTTT
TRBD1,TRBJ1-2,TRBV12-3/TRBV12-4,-,CASSLERTGDNYGYTF,TGTGCCAGCAGTTTAGAACGGACAGGGGATAACTATGGCTACACCTTC
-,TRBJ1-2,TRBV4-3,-,CASSQWYGGQEPNGYTF,TGCGCCAGCAGCCAGTGGTATGGGGGCCAAGAGCCCAATGGCTACACCTTC
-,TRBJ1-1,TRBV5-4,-,CASSFTGSPEAFF,TGTGCCAGCAGCTTTACGGGCAGCCCTGAAGCTTTCTTT
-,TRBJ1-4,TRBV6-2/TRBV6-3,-,CASRYRDLDEKLFF,TGTGCCAGCCGATACAGGGATCTGGATGAAAAACTGTTTTTT
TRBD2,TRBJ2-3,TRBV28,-,CASSSTSGIVTDTQYF,TGTGCCAGCAGTTCGACTAGCGGGATTGTGACAGATACGCAGTATTTT
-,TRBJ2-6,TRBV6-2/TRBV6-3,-,CASSRISGANVLTF,TGTGCCAGCAGTAGGATCTCTGGGGCCAACGTCCTGACTTTC
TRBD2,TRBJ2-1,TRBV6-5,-,CASSYSLGGGTYNEQFF,TGTGCCAGCAGTTACTCTCTAGGCGGGGGGACCTACAATGAGCAGTTCTTC
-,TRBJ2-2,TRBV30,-,CAWSQNGFTGELFF,TGTGCCTGGAGTCAAAACGGATTCACCGGGGAGCTGTTTTTT
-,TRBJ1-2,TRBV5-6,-,CASTHSGLGGYTF,TGTGCCAGCACTCATTCGGGGCTGGGGGGCTACACCTTC
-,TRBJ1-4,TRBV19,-,CASSIMSTTNEKLFF,TGTGCCAGTAGTATCATGAGTACAACTAATGAAAAACTGTTTTTT
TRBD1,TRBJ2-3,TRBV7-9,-,CASSDRGPDTQYF,TGTGCCAGCAGCGACAGGGGCCCAGATACGCAGTATTTT
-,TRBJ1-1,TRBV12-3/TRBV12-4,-,CASSLSDTEAFF,TGTGCCAGCAGTTTAAGTGACACTGAAGCTTTCTTT
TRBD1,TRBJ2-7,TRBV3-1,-,CASSQDPGQEAYEQYF,TGTGCCAGCAGCCAAGACCCCGGACAGGAGGCCTACGAGCAGTACTTC
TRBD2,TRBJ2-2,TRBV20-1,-,CSARRGLAGGGGELFF,TGCAGTGCTAGACGCGGACTAGCGGGAGGTGGCGGGGAGCTGTTTTTT
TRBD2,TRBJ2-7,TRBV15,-,CATSSPSAGTRYEQYF,TGTGCCACCAGCAGTCCCTCTGCCGGGACTAGATACGAGCAGTACTTC
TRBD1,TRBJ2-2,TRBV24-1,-,CATSDPGTGGSTGELFF,TGTGCCACCAGTGATCCCGGGACAGGGGGGAGCACCGGGGAGCTGTTTTTT
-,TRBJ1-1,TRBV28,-,CASSPLGREAFF,TGTGCCAGCAGTCCTTTAGGGCGAGAAGCTTTCTTT
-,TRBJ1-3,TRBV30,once,CAWLRGRDTIYF,TGTGCCTGGCTACGGGGACGGGACACCATATATTTT
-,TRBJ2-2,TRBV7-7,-,CASSSTGKHTGELFF,TGTGCTAGCAGCTCTACAGGGAAGCACACCGGGGAGCTGTTTTTT
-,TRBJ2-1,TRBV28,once,CASSLSGTILNEQFF,TGTGCCAGCAGTTTAAGTGGGACCATTTTGAATGAGCAGTTCTTC
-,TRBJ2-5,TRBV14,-,CASSQSGTQYF,TGTGCCAGCAGCCAAAGTGGGACCCAGTACTTC
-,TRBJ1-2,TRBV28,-,CASSSHGYTF,TGTGCCAGCAGCTCCCACGGCTACACCTTC
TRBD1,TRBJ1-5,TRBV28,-,CASSTSGTDNQPQHF,TGTGCCAGCAGTACCTCCGGGACAGATAATCAGCCCCAGCATTTT
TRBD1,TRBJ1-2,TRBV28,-,CASSVPGQVYGYTF,TGTGCCAGCAGTGTTCCGGGACAGGTCTATGGCTACACCTTC
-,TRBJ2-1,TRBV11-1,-,CASSLSTIEQFF,TGTGCCAGCAGCTTAAGTACAATTGAGCAGTTCTTC
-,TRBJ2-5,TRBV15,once,CATSGSFDRRQETQYF,TGTGCCACCAGCGGGTCGTTCGACAGGCGCCAAGAGACCCAGTACTTC
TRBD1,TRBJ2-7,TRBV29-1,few,CSVERTGDAYEQYF,TGCAGCGTCGAACGGACAGGGGATGCCTACGAGCAGTACTTC
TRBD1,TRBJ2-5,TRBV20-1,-,CSARGRPDRAQETQYF,TGCAGTGCTAGAGGAAGACCGGACAGGGCCCAAGAGACCCAGTACTTC
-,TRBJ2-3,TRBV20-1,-,CSAGPSRDTQYF,TGCAGTGCTGGTCCATCCCGGGATACGCAGTATTTT
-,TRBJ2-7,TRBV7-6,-,CASSRQDDYEQYF,TGTGCCAGCAGCCGACAGGATGACTACGAGCAGTACTTC
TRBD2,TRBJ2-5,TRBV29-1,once,CSVRLDPWRERETQYF,TGCAGCGTAAGACTAGACCCTTGGCGGGAGAGAGAGACCCAGTACTTC
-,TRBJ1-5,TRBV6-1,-,CASSRTGGSNQPQHF,TGTGCCAGCAGTCGCACAGGTGGGAGCAATCAGCCCCAGCATTTT
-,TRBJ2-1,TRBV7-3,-,CASSYSYNEQFF,TGTGCCAGCAGCTACAGCTACAATGAGCAGTTCTTC
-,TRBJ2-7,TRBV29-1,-,CSVAGRQSSYEQYF,TGCAGCGTTGCAGGGAGACAGAGCTCCTACGAGCAGTACTTC
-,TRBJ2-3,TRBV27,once,CASSGGRWVTDTQYF,TGTGCCAGCAGTGGTGGGCGCTGGGTCACAGATACGCAGTATTTT